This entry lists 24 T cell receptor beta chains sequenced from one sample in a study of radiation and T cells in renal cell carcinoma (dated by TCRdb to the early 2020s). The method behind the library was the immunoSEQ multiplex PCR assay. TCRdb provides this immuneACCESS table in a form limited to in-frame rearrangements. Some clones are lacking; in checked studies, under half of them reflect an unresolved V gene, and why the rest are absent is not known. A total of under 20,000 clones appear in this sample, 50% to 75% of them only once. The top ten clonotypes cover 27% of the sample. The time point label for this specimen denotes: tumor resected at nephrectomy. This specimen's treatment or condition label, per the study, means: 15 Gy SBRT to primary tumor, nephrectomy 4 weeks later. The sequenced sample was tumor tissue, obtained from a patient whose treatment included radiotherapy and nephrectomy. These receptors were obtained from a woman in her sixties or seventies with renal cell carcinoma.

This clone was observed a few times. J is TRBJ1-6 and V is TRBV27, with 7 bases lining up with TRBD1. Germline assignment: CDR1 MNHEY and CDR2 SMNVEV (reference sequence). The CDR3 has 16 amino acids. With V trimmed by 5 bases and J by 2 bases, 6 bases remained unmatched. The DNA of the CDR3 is TGTGCCAGCAGTCGGGACAGTCCGACCTATAATTCACCCCTCCACTTT. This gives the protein CASSRDSPTYNSPLHF.

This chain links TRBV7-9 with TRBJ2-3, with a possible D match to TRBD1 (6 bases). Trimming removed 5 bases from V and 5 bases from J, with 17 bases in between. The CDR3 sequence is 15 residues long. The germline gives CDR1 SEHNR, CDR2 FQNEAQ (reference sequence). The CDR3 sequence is CASSRRPDSRDTQYF. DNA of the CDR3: TGTGCCAGCAGCAGACGCCCGGACAGCCGAGATACGCAGTATTTT. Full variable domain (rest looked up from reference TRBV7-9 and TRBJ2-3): DTGVSQNPRHKITKRGQNVTFRCDPISEHNRLYWYRQTLGQGPEFLTYFQNEAQLEKSRLLSDRFSAERPKGSFSTLEIQRTEQGDSAMYLCASSRRPDSRDTQYFGPGTRLTVL.

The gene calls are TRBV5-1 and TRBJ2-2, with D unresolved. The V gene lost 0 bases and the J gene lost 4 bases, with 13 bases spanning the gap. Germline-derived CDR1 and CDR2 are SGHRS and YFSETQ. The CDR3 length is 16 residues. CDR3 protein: CASSLVPGAGTGELFF. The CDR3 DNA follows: TGCGCCAGCAGCTTGGTACCGGGCGCAGGCACCGGGGAGCTGTTTTTT. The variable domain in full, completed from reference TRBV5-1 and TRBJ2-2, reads KAGVTQTPRYLIKTRGQQVTLSCSPISGHRSVSWYQQTPGQGLQFLFEYFSETQRNKGNFPGRFSGRQFSNSRSEMNVSTLELGDSALYLCASSLVPGAGTGELFFGEGSRLTVL.

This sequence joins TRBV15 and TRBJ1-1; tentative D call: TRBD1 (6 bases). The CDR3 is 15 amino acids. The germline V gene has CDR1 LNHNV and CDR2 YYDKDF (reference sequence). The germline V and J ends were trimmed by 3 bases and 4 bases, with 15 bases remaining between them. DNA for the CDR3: TGTGCCACCAGCAGGTCAGGGGCCGTGGGCACTGAAGCTTTCTTT. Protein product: CATSRSGAVGTEAFF.

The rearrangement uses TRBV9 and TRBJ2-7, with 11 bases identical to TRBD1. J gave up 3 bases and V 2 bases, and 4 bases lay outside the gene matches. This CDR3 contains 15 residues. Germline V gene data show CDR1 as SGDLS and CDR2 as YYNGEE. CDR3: CASSVGQGGDYEQYF. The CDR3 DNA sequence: TGTGCCAGCAGCGTGGGACAGGGGGGCGACTACGAGCAGTACTTC. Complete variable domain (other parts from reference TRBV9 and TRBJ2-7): DSGVTQTPKHLITATGQRVTLRCSPRSGDLSVYWYQQSLDQGLQFLIQYYNGEERAKGNILERFSAQQFPDLHSELNLSSLELGDSALYFCASSVGQGGDYEQYFGPGTRLTVT.

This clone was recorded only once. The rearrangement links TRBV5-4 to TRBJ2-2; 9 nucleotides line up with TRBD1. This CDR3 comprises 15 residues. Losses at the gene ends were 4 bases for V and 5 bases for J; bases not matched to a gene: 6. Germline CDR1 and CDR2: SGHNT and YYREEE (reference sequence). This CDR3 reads CASSVRQGGTGELFF. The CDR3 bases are TGTGCCAGCAGCGTTAGACAGGGGGGTACCGGGGAGCTGTTTTTT. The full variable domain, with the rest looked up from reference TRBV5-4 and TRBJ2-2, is ETGVTQSPTHLIKTRGQQVTLRCSSQSGHNTVSWYQQALGQGPQFIFQYYREEENGRGNFPPRFSGLQFPNYSSELNVNALELDDSALYLCASSVRQGGTGELFFGEGSRLTVL.

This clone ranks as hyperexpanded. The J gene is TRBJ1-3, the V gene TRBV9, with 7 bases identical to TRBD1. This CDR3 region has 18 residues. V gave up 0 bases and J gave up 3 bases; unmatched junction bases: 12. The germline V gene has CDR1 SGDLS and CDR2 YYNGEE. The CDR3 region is CASSVEEGGGFGGNTIYF. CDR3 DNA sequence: TGTGCCAGCAGCGTAGAAGAAGGGGGCGGATTCGGTGGAAACACCATATATTTT.

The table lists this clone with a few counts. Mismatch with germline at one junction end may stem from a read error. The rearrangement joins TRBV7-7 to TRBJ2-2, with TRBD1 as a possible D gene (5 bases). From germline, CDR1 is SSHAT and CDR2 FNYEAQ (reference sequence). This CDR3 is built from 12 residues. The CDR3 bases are TGTGCCAGCAGATTAGGGGCCGGGGAGCTGTTTTTT. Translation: CASRLGAGELFF.

CDR3 in amino acids: CASSYSGTSGGSLQFF. CDR3 in DNA: TGTGCCAGCAGTTACTCCGGGACTAGCGGGGGGTCCCTGCAGTTCTTC. This chain connects TRBV6-5 to TRBJ2-1; 15 nucleotides agree with TRBD2. The V gene end was trimmed by 0 bases and the J gene end by 12 bases; junction bases not matched to a gene: 6. The germline CDR1 and CDR2 sequences are MNHEY and SVGAGI. The CDR3 has 16 residues.

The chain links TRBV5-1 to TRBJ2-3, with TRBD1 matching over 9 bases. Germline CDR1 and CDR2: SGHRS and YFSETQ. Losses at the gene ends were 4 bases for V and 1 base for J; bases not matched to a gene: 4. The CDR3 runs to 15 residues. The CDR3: CASSPRTGGTDTQYF. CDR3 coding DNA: TGCGCCAGCAGCCCTAGGACAGGGGGCACAGATACGCAGTATTTT.

The CDR3 DNA reads TGCGCCAGCAGCTTGGGGGGACTGGCCACTGAGACCCAGTACTTC. This translates into CASSLGGLATETQYF. The chain is built from TRBV5-1 and TRBJ2-5; D might be TRBD2 (6 bases). Germline V lookup: CDR1 SGHRS, CDR2 YFSETQ. Trimming left V 0 bases short and J 5 bases short, with 14 bases between. The CDR3 consists of 15 residues.

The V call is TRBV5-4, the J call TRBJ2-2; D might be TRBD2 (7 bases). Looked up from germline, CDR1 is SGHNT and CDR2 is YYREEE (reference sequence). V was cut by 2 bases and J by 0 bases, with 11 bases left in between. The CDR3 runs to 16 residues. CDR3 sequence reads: CASSLQGLTNTGELFF. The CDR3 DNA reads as TGTGCCAGCAGCTTACAGGGACTAACGAACACCGGGGAGCTGTTTTTT.

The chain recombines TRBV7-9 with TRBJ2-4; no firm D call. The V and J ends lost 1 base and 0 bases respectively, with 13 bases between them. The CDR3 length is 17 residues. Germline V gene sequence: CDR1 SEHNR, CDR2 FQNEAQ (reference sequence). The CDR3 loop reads CASSLDSVRLAKNIQYF. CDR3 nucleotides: TGTGCCAGCAGCTTAGATAGTGTCAGGTTAGCCAAAAACATTCAGTACTTC.

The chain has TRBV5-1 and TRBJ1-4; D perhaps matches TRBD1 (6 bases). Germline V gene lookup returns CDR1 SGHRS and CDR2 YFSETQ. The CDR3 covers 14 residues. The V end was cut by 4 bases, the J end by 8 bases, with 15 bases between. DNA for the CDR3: TGCGCCAGCAGCGAAATTATAGGGGGGGAAAAACTGTTTTTT. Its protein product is CASSEIIGGEKLFF.

The CDR3 spells CASSYSITVGYQPQHF. In DNA, the CDR3 is TGTGCCAGCAGTTACTCGATAACAGTTGGGTATCAGCCCCAGCATTTT. The rearrangement uses TRBV6-6 and TRBJ1-5; D unclear. Germline values: CDR1 MNHNY, CDR2 SVGAGI (reference sequence). V gave up 0 bases and J gave up 5 bases, with 14 bases separating them. The length of the CDR3 is 16 residues.

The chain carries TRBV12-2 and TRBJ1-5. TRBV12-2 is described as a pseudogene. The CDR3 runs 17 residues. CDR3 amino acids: CASRLEGPGGWNQPQHF. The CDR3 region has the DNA TGTGCAAGTCGCTTAGAGGGGCCGGGAGGTTGGAATCAGCCCCAGCATTTT.

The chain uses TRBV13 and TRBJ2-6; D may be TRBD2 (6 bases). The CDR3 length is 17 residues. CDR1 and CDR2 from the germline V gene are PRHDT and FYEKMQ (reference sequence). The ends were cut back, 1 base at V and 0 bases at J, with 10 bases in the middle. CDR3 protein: CASSLAGAFSGANVLTF. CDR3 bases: TGTGCCAGCAGCTTAGCGGGAGCCTTCTCTGGGGCCAACGTCCTGACTTTC. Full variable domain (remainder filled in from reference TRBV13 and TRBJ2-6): AAGVIQSPRHLIKEKRETATLKCYPIPRHDTVYWYQQGPGQDPQFLISFYEKMQSDKGSIPDRFSAQQFSDYHSELNMSSLELGDSALYFCASSLAGAFSGANVLTFGAGSRLTVL.

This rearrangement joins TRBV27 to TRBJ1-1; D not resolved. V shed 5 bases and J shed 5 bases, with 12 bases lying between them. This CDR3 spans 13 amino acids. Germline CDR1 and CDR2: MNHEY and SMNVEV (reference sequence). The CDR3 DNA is TGTGCCAGCAGTCTGGGTGGAAGAACTGAAGCTTTCTTT. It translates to CASSLGGRTEAFF.

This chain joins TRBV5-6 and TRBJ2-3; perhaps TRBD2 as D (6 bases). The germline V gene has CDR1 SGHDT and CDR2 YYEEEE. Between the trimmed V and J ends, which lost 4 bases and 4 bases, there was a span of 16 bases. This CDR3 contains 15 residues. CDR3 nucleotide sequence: TGTGCCAGCAGCCTACGGACGGGACTGTCAGATACGCAGTATTTT. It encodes CASSLRTGLSDTQYF.

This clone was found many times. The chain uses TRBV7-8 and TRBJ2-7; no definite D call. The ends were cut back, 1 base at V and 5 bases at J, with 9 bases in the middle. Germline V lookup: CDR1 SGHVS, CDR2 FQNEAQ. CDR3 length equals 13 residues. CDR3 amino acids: CASSLVSANEQYF. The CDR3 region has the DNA TGTGCCAGCAGCTTAGTATCGGCAAACGAGCAGTACTTC.

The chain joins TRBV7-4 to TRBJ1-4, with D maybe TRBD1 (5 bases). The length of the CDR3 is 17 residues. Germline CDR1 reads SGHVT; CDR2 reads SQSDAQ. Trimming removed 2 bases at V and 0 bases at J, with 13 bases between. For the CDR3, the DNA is TGTGCCAGCAGCTTATACAGGACCCGCCCAACTAATGAAAAACTGTTTTTT. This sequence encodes CASSLYRTRPTNEKLFF.

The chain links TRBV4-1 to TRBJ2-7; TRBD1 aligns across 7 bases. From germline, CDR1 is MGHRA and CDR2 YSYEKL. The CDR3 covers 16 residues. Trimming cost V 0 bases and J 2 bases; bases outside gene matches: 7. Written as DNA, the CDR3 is TGCGCCAGCAGCCAAGAACCTACAGGGGCCCCCTACGAGCAGTACTTC. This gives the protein CASSQEPTGAPYEQYF.

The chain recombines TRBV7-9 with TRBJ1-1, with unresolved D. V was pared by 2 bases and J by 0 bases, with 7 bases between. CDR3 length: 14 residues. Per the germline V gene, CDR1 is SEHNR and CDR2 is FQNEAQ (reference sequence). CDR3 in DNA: TGTGCCAGCAGCTTATCCTTTATGAACACTGAAGCTTTCTTT. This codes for CASSLSFMNTEAFF.

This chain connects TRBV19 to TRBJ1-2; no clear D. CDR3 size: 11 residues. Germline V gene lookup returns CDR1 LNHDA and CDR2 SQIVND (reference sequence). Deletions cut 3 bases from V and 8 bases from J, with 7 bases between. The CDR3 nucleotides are TGTGCCAGTAGTATGGGGTACGGCTACACCTTC. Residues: CASSMGYGYTF.